This T cell receptor beta chain was identified during a study of immune evolution from preneoplasia to lung adenocarcinoma. The study, taken as a whole, reports: Clonality was highest in normal lung, lower in later-stage lesions apparently. From normal lung to invasive adenocarcinoma, top clone frequencies appeared to decrease.

H&E slides confirmed each diagnosis, reviewed by two pathologists independently. Profiling relied on immunoSEQ multiplex PCR, and the TCRdb table lists in-frame clones only, not all of them. The sample comprises around 2,500 clones, about 40% of which are singletons, and over 15% rests with the top ten. The CDR3 runs to 14 residues. V was pared by 0 bases and J by 2 bases, with 8 bases between. Per germline, CDR1 SGHRS and CDR2 YFSETQ. This clone was seen once. No antigen is known for it. This TCR was sampled from a person in their sixties or seventies with lung adenocarcinoma. The chain couples TRBV5-1 to TRBJ2-5; D uncertain. Sequenced input: FFPE adjacent normal lung tissue. The CDR3 loop is CASSLVATQETQYF. The CDR3 DNA sequence: TGCGCCAGCAGCTTGGTCGCGACACAAGAGACCCAGTACTTC.